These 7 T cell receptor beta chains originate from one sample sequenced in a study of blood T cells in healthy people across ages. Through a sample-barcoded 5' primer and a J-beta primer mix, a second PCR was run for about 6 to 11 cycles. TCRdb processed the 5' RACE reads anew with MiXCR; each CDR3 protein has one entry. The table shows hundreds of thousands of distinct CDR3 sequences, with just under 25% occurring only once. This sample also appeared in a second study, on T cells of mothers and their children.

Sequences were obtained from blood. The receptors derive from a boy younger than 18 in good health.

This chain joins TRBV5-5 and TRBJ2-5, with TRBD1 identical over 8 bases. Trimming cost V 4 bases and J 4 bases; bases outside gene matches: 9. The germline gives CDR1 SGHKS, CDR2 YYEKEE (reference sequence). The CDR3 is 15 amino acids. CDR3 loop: CASSAPRTGRETQYF. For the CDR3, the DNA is TGTGCCAGCAGCGCCCCGCGGACAGGGAGAGAGACCCAGTACTTC.

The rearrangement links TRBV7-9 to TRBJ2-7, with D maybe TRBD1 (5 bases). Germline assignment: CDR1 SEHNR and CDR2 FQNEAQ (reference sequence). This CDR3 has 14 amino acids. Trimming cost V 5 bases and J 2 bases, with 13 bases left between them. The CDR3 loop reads CASSLQVAPYEQYF. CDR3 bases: TGTGCCAGCAGCCTACAGGTTGCTCCCTACGAGCAGTACTTC.

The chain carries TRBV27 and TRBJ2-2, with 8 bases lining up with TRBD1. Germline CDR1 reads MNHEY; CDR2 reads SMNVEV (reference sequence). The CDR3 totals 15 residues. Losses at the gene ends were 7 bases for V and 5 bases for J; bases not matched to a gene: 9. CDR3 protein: CASTLRGPWTGELFF. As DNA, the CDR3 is TGTGCCAGCACCCTCAGGGGGCCGTGGACCGGGGAGCTGTTTTTT.

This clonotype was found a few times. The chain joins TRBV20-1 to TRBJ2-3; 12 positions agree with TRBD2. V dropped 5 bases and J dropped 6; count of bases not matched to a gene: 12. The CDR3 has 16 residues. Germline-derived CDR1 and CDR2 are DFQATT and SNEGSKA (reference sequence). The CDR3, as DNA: TGCAGTGCTCTTTCCCCTAGCGGGGGGGCCTGGGATACGCAGTATTTT. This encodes CSALSPSGGAWDTQYF.

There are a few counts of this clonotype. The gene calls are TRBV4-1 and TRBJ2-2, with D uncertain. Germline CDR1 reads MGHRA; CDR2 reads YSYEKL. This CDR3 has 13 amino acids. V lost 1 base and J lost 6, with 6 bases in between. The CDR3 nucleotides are TGCGCCAGCAGCCAAGCCCCCCCCGGGGAGCTGTTTTTT. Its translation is CASSQAPPGELFF.

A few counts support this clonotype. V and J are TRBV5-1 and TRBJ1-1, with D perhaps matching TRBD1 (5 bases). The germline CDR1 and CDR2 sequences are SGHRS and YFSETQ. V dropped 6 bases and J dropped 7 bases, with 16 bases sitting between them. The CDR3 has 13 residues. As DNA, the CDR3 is TGCGCCAGCAAAGACTCGGGACTCAGTGAAGCTTTCTTT. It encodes CASKDSGLSEAFF.

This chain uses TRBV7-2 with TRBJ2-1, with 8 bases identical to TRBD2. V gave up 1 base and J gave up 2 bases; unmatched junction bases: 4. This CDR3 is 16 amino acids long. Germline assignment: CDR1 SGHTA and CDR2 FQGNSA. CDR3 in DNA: TGTGCCAGCAGCTTAGAGGGGCGGGGGGCCTACAATGAGCAGTTCTTC. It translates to CASSLEGRGAYNEQFF.